What follows are 9 T cell receptor beta chains derived from one specimen sequenced in a study of blood T cells in healthy people across ages. Through a sample-barcoded 5' primer and a J-beta primer mix, a second PCR was run for roughly 6 to 11 cycles. TCRdb used MiXCR to reprocess the 5' RACE reads, holding one entry per CDR3 protein. There are 650,000 to 950,000 distinct CDR3 sequences in the sample; under 45% occur only once, and 15% to 25% lies in the top ten. Specimen: blood. The receptors here all came from a man aged 55 to 69 in good health.

This clonotype was counted ten times or more. DNA for the CDR3: TGTGCCAGCGGACAGGGCTCCAACTCTGGGGCCAACGTCCTGACTTTC. Residues: CASGQGSNSGANVLTF. The chain uses TRBV6-6 and TRBJ2-6; TRBD1 matches 8 bases. This CDR3 is 16 amino acids long. Germline CDR1 and CDR2: MNHNY and SVGAGI (reference sequence). V lost 8 bases to trimming and J lost 0 bases; unmatched junction nucleotides: 6.

The chain combines TRBV28 with TRBJ1-6, with 11 positions matching TRBD1. The V and J ends lost 7 bases and 5 bases, in that order; junction bases with no gene match: 7. The CDR3 extends over 16 amino acids. Germline CDR1 reads MDHEN; CDR2 reads SYDVKM. The CDR3 sequence is CASTHRTGGHNSPLHF. As DNA, the CDR3 is TGTGCCAGCACCCACCGGACAGGGGGCCATAATTCACCCCTCCACTTT.

This chain connects TRBV12-3 or TRBV12-4 to TRBJ2-3; D is uncertain. This CDR3 region has 12 residues. The V and J ends lost 3 bases and 4 bases respectively, with 5 bases between them. The CDR3 loop is CASSLISDTQYF. The DNA for the CDR3 is TGTGCCAGCAGTTTGATTTCAGATACGCAGTATTTT.

CDR3 DNA: TGTGCCAGCAGCTCGGTAGCGTTCGGTGAGACCCAGTACTTC. It is translated as CASSSVAFGETQYF. The chain uses TRBV7-2 and TRBJ2-5; TRBD2 is a possible D gene (5 bases). CDR3 length: 14 residues. Germline V gene lookup returns CDR1 SGHTA and CDR2 FQGNSA. V lost 4 bases and J lost 5, with 14 bases in between.

This clonotype was recorded a few times. The V and J genes are TRBV6-6 and TRBJ1-2; D gene uncertain. CDR1 is MNHNY and CDR2 is SVGAGI in the germline V gene (reference sequence). V dropped 8 bases and J dropped 2 bases, with 3 bases sitting between them. CDR3 length: 10 amino acids. The CDR3 sequence: CASGNYGYTF. DNA for the CDR3: TGTGCCAGCGGGAACTATGGCTACACCTTC.

This chain links TRBV29-1 with TRBJ1-1; D might be TRBD1 (5 bases). The length of the CDR3 is 13 residues. V was cut by 4 bases and J by 2 bases, with 11 bases left in between. From germline, CDR1 is SQVTM and CDR2 ANQGSEA. Here the CDR3 DNA reads TGCAGCGTTGCTTGGCAGGGTAACACTGAAGCTTTCTTT. Translated: CSVAWQGNTEAFF.

The chain employs TRBV7-2 and TRBJ2-5; maybe TRBD2 (7 bases). Germline V gene lookup returns CDR1 SGHTA and CDR2 FQGNSA. This CDR3 has 15 residues. V was shortened by 6 bases and J by 1 base, with 15 bases between the two germline ends. CDR3 bases: TGTGCCAGCAGACCCTCGGGGGGCCGCCAAGAGACCCAGTACTTC. Residues: CASRPSGGRQETQYF.

This clonotype was recorded only once. The J gene is TRBJ2-1, the V gene TRBV6-6, with a possible D match to TRBD2 (6 bases). This CDR3 is built from 13 residues. Trimming left V 5 bases short and J 7 bases short, with 12 bases between. CDR1 and CDR2 (germline): MNHNY, SVGAGI (reference sequence). The CDR3 reads CASSAPAGNEQFF. The CDR3 nucleotides read TGTGCCAGCAGTGCCCCGGCGGGAAATGAGCAGTTCTTC.

This clonotype was seen more than once but under ten times. The chain combines TRBV20-1 with TRBJ2-7, with D possibly being TRBD1 or TRBD2 (5 bases each). The CDR3 runs to 15 residues. V lost 0 bases and J lost 0, with 12 bases in between. CDR1 is DFQATT, CDR2 SNEGSKA, per germline (reference sequence). CDR3 nucleotide sequence: TGCAGTGCTAGAGATGAGGGACGGAGCTCCTACGAGCAGTACTTC. Protein sequence: CSARDEGRSSYEQYF.